The source of this TCR beta chain is a study of a mutant IDH1 vaccine in newly diagnosed glioma (dated by TCRdb to the early 2020s). Regarding the complete study: Vaccination began 4-6 weeks after radiotherapy alone, or alongside temozolomide cycles in the chemotherapy-containing groups. For exploratory analyses, longitudinal TCRB deep sequencing was carried out in some 25 treated patients wherever samples were available. Prior to enrollment, standard therapy consisting of radiotherapy alone, temozolomide alone, or radiochemotherapy with temozolomide had been administered to patients, with the combination being received by most patients. Six visits were used for peripheral blood collection: V03 (baseline), V05, V07, V10, V12 and V13. Of the 32 patients who were treated, around 60% were male and about 40% were female, and the mean age was roughly 40 years. The week-35 safety follow-up took place at visit V12, and the week-47 end of study took place at visit V13.

Study-wide findings and limitations: Immune responses induced by the vaccine were seen in more than 85% of patients across multiple MHC alleles. The authors stated that sample limitations prevented analyses of patient blood samples from being reproduced. Pseudoprogression appeared unrelated to alterations in the top peripheral T cell clonotypes detected by TCRB sequencing. PBMC samples for TCRB deep sequencing were selected based on availability.

As concerns this clone: Its antigen has not been determined. Per-base qualities were not stored, and no clone one base away is much larger.

The sample's time point label is to be understood as: week 35, safety follow-up. Each vaccine dose was 300 ug of a 20-mer mutant IDH1 peptide in Montanide, given subcutaneously with topical imiquimod. Eight vaccinations were administered to patients in weeks 1, 3, 5, 7, 11, 15, 19 and 23, corresponding to visits V03 through V10. Newly diagnosed WHO grade 3 or 4 IDH1-mutant astrocytomas showing loss of nuclear ATRX were present in the donors. The samples were drawn from NOA16, a multicentre, single-arm, open-label phase I trial in Germany that tested a mutant IDH1 peptide vaccine in humans for the first time. The DNeasy Blood and Tissue Kit was used to extract genomic DNA from EDTA blood for TCRB sequencing. The library was generated by the immunoSEQ multiplex PCR assay. Following the manufacturer's protocol, the hsTCRB Kit was used to amplify rearranged TCR beta chain sequences. TCRB libraries were sequenced on an Illumina MiSeq. Per the original workflow: The proprietary platform of the kit vendor was used for demultiplexing, trimming and gene mapping. TCRdb took this table from immuneACCESS and kept in-frame rearrangements with V and J called. Such tables lack part of the clones; where checked against another copy, unresolved V genes explain under half of the gap, and the rest is unexplained. V, J and clone size are taken as reported in that table, and D and trimming were inferred from the DNA itself. The sample includes 30,000 to 40,000 clones, with roughly 80% observed a single time. The ten largest make up 7.1% of the sample.

V is reduced by 8 bases and J by 8 bases, leaving a spacing of 9 bases between them. The CDR3 covers 11 residues, taking in both the cysteine and the phenylalanine. The CDR3 DNA has 33 bases and is translated from base 1. CDR1 is given as SEHNR and CDR2 as FQNEAQ, both from the germline V gene (reference sequence). The TCR was taken from a woman in her late teens or twenties with glioma. The V and J segments used are TRBV7-9 and TRBJ1-4, with the D gene uncertain. This material consisted of PBMCs, taken from a glioma patient whose treatment included an IDH1 peptide vaccine. The DNA reads as follows: TGTGCCAGCTGGGCGGAGGAAAAACTGTTTTTT. This translates into CASWAEEKLFF. The CDR3 plus the reference TRBV7-9 and TRBJ1-4 genes for the other parts give the full variable domain: DTGVSQNPRHKITKRGQNVTFRCDPISEHNRLYWYRQTLGQGPEFLTYFQNEAQLEKSRLLSDRFSAERPKGSFSTLEIQRTEQGDSAMYLCASWAEEKLFFGSGTQLSVL.